This TCR beta chain was found in a study of T-cell memory formation after mild COVID-19. Germline CDR1 reads SGHNT; CDR2 reads YYREEE (reference sequence). After removal of 1 base from V and 5 bases from J, the junction contained 9 bases not matched to a gene. The CDR3 runs 16 residues. TCRdb redid the calling of the 5' RACE reads with MiXCR, one entry per CDR3 protein. The data show under 600,000 distinct CDR3 sequences, roughly 21% seen once. The source of this sequence is an adult woman who had mild COVID-19 (a few samples of this study predate the infection). Cell type and time point are not known. The sample consisted of PBMCs or a T cell subset sorted from them (not recorded which). The V gene is TRBV5-4, the J gene TRBJ2-7; 10 bases match TRBD1. CDR3 DNA: TGTGCCAGCAGCTTGTTGGAGGACAGGGGGAGGGACGAGCAGTACTTC. Its protein is CASSLLEDRGRDEQYF.